This record covers a single T cell receptor (beta chain). The table came from immunoSEQ multiplex PCR; TCRdb's copy has only in-frame clones and leaves some out. Of over 200,000 clones in the sample, about 87% are singletons; the top ten hold about 4%. The CDR3 totals 18 residues. Germline V CDR1 and CDR2: SGDLS, YYNGEE. V gave up 0 bases and J gave up 3 bases; unmatched junction bases: 8. Cohorts were based on clinical histories the participants reported. A COVID-19 case was met by exposed participants within 2 weeks before study entry. The source of the sample is a study of blood T cell repertoires in COVID-19. Across the study: Both acute and convalescent COVID-19 samples were obtained from the United States, Italy and Spain.

Sequences were obtained from PBMCs or T cells enriched from blood (not recorded which). This receptor was taken from a woman in her thirties who had been exposed to COVID-19. The V call is TRBV9, the J call TRBJ2-3, with TRBD2 matching 12 bases. The CDR3 DNA follows: TGTGCCAGCAGCGTAGCTCAAGGACTAGCGGGACGGACAGATACGCAGTATTTT. As protein: CASSVAQGLAGRTDTQYF.